The text below deals with one T cell receptor beta chain. Its antigen is still unknown. The sample is drawn from a study of monozygotic twins with inflammatory bowel disease. Study-wide results and caveats: Differing immunosuppressive treatments may have added variability to patient repertoires. Neither one strong signal nor one clonotype associated with IBD was supported.

Eight reactions per sample, run separately, yielded cDNA. TCRalpha and TCRbeta cDNA went through two nested PCRs of approximately 16 and 10 cycles. TCRdb derives one entry per CDR3 protein from the 5' RACE reads, leaving out DNA. Its clone listing holds 300,000 to 400,000 distinct CDR3 sequences. The CDR3 loop spans 14 amino acids. The germline CDR1 and CDR2 sequences are SQVTM and ANQGSEA. The sequenced material came from blood. The clonotype comes from a human donor with ulcerative colitis or Crohn's disease, or a healthy co-twin of an affected twin (not recorded which). The rearrangement joins TRBV29-1 to TRBJ2-5; TCRdb calls TRBD1, which cannot be checked without DNA. CDR3 region: CSVGTGGFQETQYF.